The source of this T cell receptor beta chain is a study of blood T cell repertoires in COVID-19. V gave up 2 bases and J gave up 0 bases, with 12 bases separating them. Germline CDR1 is MDHEN and CDR2 is SYDVKM. The CDR3 is 16 residues long. Sequencing was performed with immunoSEQ multiplex PCR; in TCRdb, only in-frame clones are kept and a portion is missing. The sample lists around 62,000 clones, 84% occurring once. The TCR sequence derives from a man aged 50 to 60 with active COVID-19. Sequencing input: peripheral blood. The rearrangement links TRBV28 to TRBJ2-3; tentative D call: TRBD2 (6 bases). CDR3 sequence (DNA): TGTGCCAGCAGTTTAGCGGGGATTACTAGCACAGATACGCAGTATTTT. This translates into CASSLAGITSTDTQYF.